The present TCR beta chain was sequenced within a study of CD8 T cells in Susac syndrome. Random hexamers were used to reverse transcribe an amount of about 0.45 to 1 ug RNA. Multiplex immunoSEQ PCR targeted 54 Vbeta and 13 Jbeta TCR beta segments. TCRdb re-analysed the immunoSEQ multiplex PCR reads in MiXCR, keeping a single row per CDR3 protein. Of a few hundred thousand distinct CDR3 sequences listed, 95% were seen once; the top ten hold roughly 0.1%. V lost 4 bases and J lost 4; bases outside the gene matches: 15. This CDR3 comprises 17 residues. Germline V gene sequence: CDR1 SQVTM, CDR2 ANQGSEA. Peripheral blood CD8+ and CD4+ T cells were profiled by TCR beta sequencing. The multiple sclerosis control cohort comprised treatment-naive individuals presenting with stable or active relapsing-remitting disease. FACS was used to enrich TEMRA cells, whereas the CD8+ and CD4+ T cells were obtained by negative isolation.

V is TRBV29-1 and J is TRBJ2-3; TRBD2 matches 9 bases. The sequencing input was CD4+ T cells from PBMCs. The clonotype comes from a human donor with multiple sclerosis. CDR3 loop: CSVAGPLAGREPDTQYF. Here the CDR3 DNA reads TGCAGCGTTGCGGGTCCCCTAGCGGGAAGAGAGCCAGATACGCAGTATTTT.